The 21 T cell receptor beta chains given below trace back to one sample, sequenced in a study of T cells after posttransplantation cyclophosphamide. Treatment was busulfan-fludarabine conditioning, a marrow graft, and cyclophosphamide on days +3 and +4. Profiled with immunoSEQ multiplex PCR; TCRdb holds only in-frame clones, not every one. This sample has approximately 10,000 clones, each found more than once. The sample here was PBMCs, taken after allogeneic stem cell transplant with posttransplant cyclophosphamide. Receptors originate from a female patient in her thirties or forties who received an allogeneic stem cell transplant from a related donor, was CMV-positive, and had no GVHD. Some T cells may arise from the graft donor.

This clone has only a few counts. With a much larger clone just one base away, this may be a read error. Other DNA sequences within the sample encode an identical CDR3. The CDR3 spells CAISFKQGTAYEQYF. In DNA, the CDR3 is TGTGCCATTAGCTTCAAACAGGGGACGGCCTACGAGCAGTACTTC. The genes are TRBV9 and TRBJ2-7; 7 nucleotides align to TRBD1. The V and J ends lost 9 bases and 2 bases, in that order; junction bases with no gene match: 14. CDR3 length: 15 amino acids. Germline V gives CDR1 SGDLS, CDR2 YYNGEE.

This clone occurred many times. The V call is TRBV29-1, the J call TRBJ2-2, with TRBD1 matching 8 bases. The CDR3 is 12 residues long. Per germline, CDR1 SQVTM and CDR2 ANQGSEA. Germline trimming cut 7 bases from V and 6 bases from J; bases unmatched to any gene: 4. CDR3 sequence: CSATQGAGELFF. DNA of the CDR3: TGCAGCGCCACACAGGGGGCCGGGGAGCTGTTTTTT.

This clone was counted many times. J is TRBJ2-5 and V is TRBV11-1; tentatively, D is TRBD2 (5 bases). The CDR3 is made up of 16 amino acids. V lost 5 bases and J 2 bases, leaving 18 bases between the germline ends. Germline-derived CDR1 and CDR2 are SGHAT and FQDESV (reference sequence). CDR3 nucleotide sequence: TGTGCCAGCAGCAACCTTGGACGGGGTTTGCAAGAGACCCAGTACTTC. Translating it yields CASSNLGRGLQETQYF.

This clone appeared many times. The chain is built from TRBV18 and TRBJ1-1, with D uncertain. V gave up 2 bases and J gave up 2 bases, with 9 bases separating them. Germline-derived CDR1 and CDR2 are KGHSH and LQKENI. CDR3 length: 14 residues. Written as DNA, the CDR3 is TGTGCCAGCTCACCAACCAACAGCAACACTGAAGCTTTCTTT. Translation: CASSPTNSNTEAFF. The entire variable domain, with the rest obtained from reference TRBV18 and TRBJ1-1, is as follows: NAGVMQNPRHLVRRRGQEARLRCSPMKGHSHVYWYRQLPEEGLKFMVYLQKENIIDESGMPKERFSAEFPKEGPSILRIQQVVRGDSAAYFCASSPTNSNTEAFFGQGTRLTVV.

At least ten counts were recorded for this clone. The chain employs TRBV11-2 and TRBJ2-7, with 8 bases that match TRBD2. Trimming cost V 5 bases and J 2 bases; bases outside gene matches: 8. The length of the CDR3 is 15 residues. The V gene's germline CDR1 is SGHAT and CDR2 FQNNGV. CDR3 bases: TGTGCCAGCAGCCATCCGGCGGGGGGAACCTACGAGCAGTACTTC. As protein: CASSHPAGGTYEQYF.

As to this clone: Different DNA sequences within this sample yield the same CDR3. V is TRBV20-1 and J is TRBJ1-2; TRBD1 is a possible D gene (5 bases). CDR3 length: 11 residues. Germline-derived CDR1 and CDR2 are DFQATT and SNEGSKA (reference sequence). Deletions cut 6 bases from V and 3 bases from J, with 8 bases between. CDR3 residues: CSARGDYGYTF. CDR3 DNA sequence: TGCAGTGCCCGGGGGGACTATGGCTACACCTTC.

In its sample, this clone was seen many times. The genes are TRBV6-1 and TRBJ2-7; the match to TRBD2 covers 10 bases. Germline V gene data show CDR1 as MNHNS and CDR2 as SASEGT. The V gene end was trimmed by 7 bases and the J gene end by 4 bases; junction bases not matched to a gene: 7. This CDR3 has 14 amino acids. The CDR3 nucleotides are TGTGCCAGCAAGGATAGCGGGGGGCCGTACGAGCAGTACTTC. Protein product: CASKDSGGPYEQYF.

This clone was observed at least ten times. The chain couples TRBV6-5 to TRBJ1-2, with no clear D. Looked up from germline, CDR1 is MNHEY and CDR2 is SVGAGI. V lost 5 bases and J lost 1, with 5 bases in between. CDR3 length equals 12 residues. The CDR3 region has the DNA TGTGCCAGCAGTCCAGTTAACTATGGCTACACCTTC. Translation gives CASSPVNYGYTF.

A few counts support this clone. The V and J genes are TRBV5-4 and TRBJ2-3, with TRBD2 matching 8 bases. Germline CDR1 reads SGHNT; CDR2 reads YYREEE (reference sequence). The CDR3 sequence is 16 residues long. V dropped 1 base and J dropped 0; count of bases not matched to a gene: 4. This chain's CDR3 is CASSLQAGVSTDTQYF. In DNA form, the CDR3 reads TGTGCCAGCAGCTTGCAAGCGGGAGTTAGCACAGATACGCAGTATTTT.

This clone was counted at least ten times. The chain couples TRBV6-1 to TRBJ1-2; a weak D match, TRBD1 (5 bases). The CDR3 contains 14 residues. The germline V and J ends were trimmed by 6 bases and 3 bases, with 14 bases remaining between them. Germline V gene sequence: CDR1 MNHNS, CDR2 SASEGT. The CDR3 sequence: CASSLYQGDYGYTF. The CDR3 DNA is TGTGCCAGCAGCCTTTACCAGGGTGACTATGGCTACACCTTC.

This clone was seen at least ten times. The V call is TRBV4-2, the J call TRBJ2-5; TRBD2 might be the D (6 bases). The CDR3 totals 15 residues. Trimming took 4 bases from V and 5 from J, leaving 17 bases between them. CDR1 is LGHNA, CDR2 YNFKEQ, per germline. CDR3 in amino acids: CASSPNAGSRETQYF. The CDR3 coding sequence is TGTGCCAGCAGCCCCAACGCGGGGTCAAGGGAGACCCAGTACTTC.

This clone was seen repeatedly, ten times or more. The V and J genes are TRBV6-2 or TRBV6-3 and TRBJ2-4, with D perhaps matching TRBD1 (5 bases). The CDR3 has 16 amino acids. V dropped 2 bases and J dropped 4 bases, with 15 bases sitting between them. Germline V lookup: CDR1 MNHEY, CDR2 SVGEGT. Written as DNA, the CDR3 is TGTGCCAGCAGTTACGCCCAGGGCGTTCGGAAAAACATTCAGTACTTC. This sequence encodes CASSYAQGVRKNIQYF.

There are many counts of this clone. This chain links TRBV7-3 with TRBJ2-1; 9 bases fit TRBD2. The germline CDR1 and CDR2 sequences are SGHTA and FQGTGA. This CDR3 has 15 residues. V dropped 0 bases and J dropped 6; count of bases not matched to a gene: 3. This CDR3 reads CASSLTSGGPNEQFF. The CDR3 coding sequence is TGTGCCAGCAGCTTAACAAGCGGGGGGCCCAATGAGCAGTTCTTC.

This clone appeared many times. CDR3 DNA sequence: TGTGCCAGCAGTTACGCGTCTAGTACTGGGGAGCTGTTTTTT. The encoded protein is CASSYASSTGELFF. V gene TRBV6-2 or TRBV6-3 combines with J gene TRBJ2-2; D gene ambiguous. The CDR3 contains 14 residues. Germline V CDR1 and CDR2: MNHEY, SVGEGT. V lost 2 bases to trimming and J lost 8 bases, with 12 bases between them.

This clone was seen ten or more times. The chain couples TRBV10-1 to TRBJ2-2; D is unclear. The germline V gene has CDR1 WNHNN and CDR2 SYGVQD (reference sequence). The CDR3 has 14 amino acids. Between the trimmed V and J ends, which lost 2 bases and 0 bases, there was a span of 4 bases. The CDR3 is CASSEDSNTGELFF. The CDR3 DNA reads as TGCGCCAGCAGTGAGGACTCGAACACCGGGGAGCTGTTTTTT.

This clone was seen a few times. The sample contains more than one DNA sequence encoding this CDR3. The chain combines TRBV9 with TRBJ2-7; D remains unclear. CDR1 and CDR2 from the germline V gene are SGDLS and YYNGEE. V was trimmed by 8 bases and J by 4 bases, leaving 22 bases between them. The CDR3 extends over 15 amino acids. The DNA for the CDR3 is TGTGCCAGTATTTTCAAACAGAAGACGGCATACGAGCAGTACTTC. It translates to CASIFKQKTAYEQYF. The complete variable domain, with remaining parts taken from reference TRBV9 and TRBJ2-7, reads DSGVTQTPKHLITATGQRVTLRCSPRSGDLSVYWYQQSLDQGLQFLIQYYNGEERAKGNILERFSAQQFPDLHSELNLSSLELGDSALYFCASIFKQKTAYEQYFGPGTRLTVT.

At least ten counts were recorded for this clone. The CDR3 DNA reads as TGTGCCAGCAGCCACCCAGGGACTCGTCGGGAGCAGTTCTTC. As protein: CASSHPGTRREQFF. The rearrangement uses TRBV14 and TRBJ2-1, with D perhaps matching TRBD2 (6 bases). Per the germline V gene, CDR1 is SGHDN and CDR2 is FVKESK. The CDR3 extends over 14 amino acids. The V end was cut by 3 bases, the J end by 10 bases, with 16 bases between.

Ten or more counts support this clone. The gene calls are TRBV12-3 or TRBV12-4 and TRBJ1-3; the match to TRBD1 covers 10 bases. This CDR3 contains 17 residues. V shed 1 base, J shed 4 bases, and the junction held 7 bases outside the gene matches. The CDR3 DNA reads TGTGCCAGCAGTTTAGAGACAGGGGGCGCAATAGGAAACACCATATATTTT. Translated: CASSLETGGAIGNTIYF.

This clone was recorded many times. The chain recombines TRBV7-9 with TRBJ2-3; perhaps TRBD1 as D (7 bases). This CDR3 has 14 amino acids. The V end was cut by 5 bases, the J end by 11 bases, with 20 bases between. The germline V gene encodes CDR1 SEHNR and CDR2 FQNEAQ (reference sequence). This CDR3 reads CASSPLTGEERQYF. In nucleotides, the CDR3 is TGTGCCAGCAGCCCTTTAACAGGGGAGGAAAGGCAGTATTTT.

This clone was observed a handful of times. The J gene is TRBJ1-2, the V gene TRBV6-6; TRBD1 is a possible D gene (6 bases). CDR3 length: 16 amino acids. The V gene's germline CDR1 is MNHNY and CDR2 SVGAGI (reference sequence). Trimming cost V 0 bases and J 4 bases, with 15 bases left between them. The CDR3 coding sequence is TGTGCCAGCAGTTACTCTCGACAGGATCCCCTCTATGGCTACACCTTC. The encoded protein is CASSYSRQDPLYGYTF.

This clone has a handful of counts. The chain links TRBV9 to TRBJ2-5; a weak D match, TRBD2 (5 bases). The CDR3 is made up of 16 amino acids. V shed 5 bases and J shed 4 bases, with 21 bases lying between them. Germline V gives CDR1 SGDLS, CDR2 YYNGEE. This CDR3 reads CASSRDYRGLRETQYF. In DNA form, the CDR3 reads TGTGCCAGCAGTAGAGATTATCGGGGATTGCGAGAGACCCAGTACTTC. The complete variable domain, with remaining parts taken from reference TRBV9 and TRBJ2-5, reads DSGVTQTPKHLITATGQRVTLRCSPRSGDLSVYWYQQSLDQGLQFLIQYYNGEERAKGNILERFSAQQFPDLHSELNLSSLELGDSALYFCASSRDYRGLRETQYFGPGTRLLVL.